This TCR beta chain was sequenced for a study of shared clonotypes between healthy human individuals. Profiled with immunoSEQ multiplex PCR; TCRdb holds only in-frame clones, not every one. The data contain some 490,000 clones, over 70% of them singletons. Trimming took off 0 bases at V and 4 bases at J, with 10 bases between the two ends. Germline V gene data show CDR1 as SGHTA and CDR2 as FQGNSA. This CDR3 has 15 residues. The TCR originated in a middle-aged woman in good health. Some clones in this sample may be carry-over from other donors' samples. This rearrangement joins TRBV7-2 to TRBJ2-1, with D possibly matching TRBD2 (5 bases). Sequenced input: PBMCs. This CDR3 reads CASSLAVSAYNEQFF. The CDR3 bases are TGTGCCAGCAGCTTAGCGGTTAGCGCTTACAATGAGCAGTTCTTC. Filled out from reference TRBV7-2 and TRBJ2-1, the complete variable domain reads GAGVSQSPSNKVTEKGKDVELRCDPISGHTALYWYRQSLGQGLEFLIYFQGNSAPDKSGLPSDRFSAERTGGSVSTLTIQRTQQEDSAVYLCASSLAVSAYNEQFFGPGTRLTVL.